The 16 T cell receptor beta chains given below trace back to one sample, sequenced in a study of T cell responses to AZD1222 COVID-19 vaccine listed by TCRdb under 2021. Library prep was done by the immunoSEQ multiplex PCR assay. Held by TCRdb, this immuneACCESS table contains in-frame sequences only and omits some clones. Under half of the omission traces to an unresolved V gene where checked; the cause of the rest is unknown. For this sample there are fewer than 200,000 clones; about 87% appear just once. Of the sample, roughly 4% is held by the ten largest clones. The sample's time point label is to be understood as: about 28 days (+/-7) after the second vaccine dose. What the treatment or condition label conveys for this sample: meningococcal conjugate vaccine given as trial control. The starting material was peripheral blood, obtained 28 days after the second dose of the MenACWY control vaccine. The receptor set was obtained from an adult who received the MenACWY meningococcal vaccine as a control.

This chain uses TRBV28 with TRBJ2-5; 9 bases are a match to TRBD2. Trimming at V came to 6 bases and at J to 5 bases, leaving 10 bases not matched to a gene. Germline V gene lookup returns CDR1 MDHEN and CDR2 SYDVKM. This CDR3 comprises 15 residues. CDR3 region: CASSTAGGAGETQYF. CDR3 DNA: TGTGCCAGCAGCACCGCGGGGGGGGCTGGGGAGACCCAGTACTTC. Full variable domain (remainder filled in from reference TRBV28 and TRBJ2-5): DVKVTQSSRYLVKRTGEKVFLECVQDMDHENMFWYRQDPGLGLRLIYFSYDVKMKEKGDIPEGYSVSREKKERFSLILESASTNQTSMYLCASSTAGGAGETQYFGPGTRLLVL.

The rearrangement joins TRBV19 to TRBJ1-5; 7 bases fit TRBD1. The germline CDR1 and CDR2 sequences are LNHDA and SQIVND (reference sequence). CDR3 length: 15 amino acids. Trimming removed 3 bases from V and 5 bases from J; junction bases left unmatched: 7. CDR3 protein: CASSILVGGYQPQHF. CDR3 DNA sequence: TGTGCCAGTAGTATCCTAGTAGGGGGCTATCAGCCCCAGCATTTT.

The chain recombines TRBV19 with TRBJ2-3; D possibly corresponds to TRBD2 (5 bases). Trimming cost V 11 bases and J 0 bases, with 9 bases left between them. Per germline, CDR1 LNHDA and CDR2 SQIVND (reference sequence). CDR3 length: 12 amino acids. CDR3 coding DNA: TGTGCCGCGAGCGGTAGCACAGATACGCAGTATTTT. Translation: CAASGSTDTQYF. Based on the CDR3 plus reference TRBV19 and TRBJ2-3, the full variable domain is DGGITQSPKYLFRKEGQNVTLSCEQNLNHDAMYWYRQDPGQGLRLIYYSQIVNDFQKGDIAEGYSVSREKKESFPLTVTSAQKNPTAFYLCAASGSTDTQYFGPGTRLTVL.

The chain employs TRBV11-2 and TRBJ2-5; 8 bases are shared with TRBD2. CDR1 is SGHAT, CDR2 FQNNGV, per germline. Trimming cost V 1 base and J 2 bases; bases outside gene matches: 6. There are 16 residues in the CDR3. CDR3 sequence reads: CASSLGASGPQETQYF. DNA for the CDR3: TGTGCCAGCAGCTTAGGGGCTAGCGGGCCGCAAGAGACCCAGTACTTC.

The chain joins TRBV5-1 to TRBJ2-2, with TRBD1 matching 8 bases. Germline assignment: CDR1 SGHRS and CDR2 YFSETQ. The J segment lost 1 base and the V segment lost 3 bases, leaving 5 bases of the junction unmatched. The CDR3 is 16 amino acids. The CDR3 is CASSSTGTGNTGELFF. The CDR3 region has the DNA TGCGCCAGCAGCTCCACCGGGACAGGGAACACCGGGGAGCTGTTTTTT.

The CDR3 DNA reads as TGTGCCAGCAGCTTGGTTTCACAGATTCAGTACTTC. The encoded protein is CASSLVSQIQYF. V is TRBV5-6 and J is TRBJ2-4; D unresolved. The CDR3 contains 12 residues. Per germline, CDR1 SGHDT and CDR2 YYEEEE. Trimming took 0 bases from V and 10 from J, leaving 8 bases between them.

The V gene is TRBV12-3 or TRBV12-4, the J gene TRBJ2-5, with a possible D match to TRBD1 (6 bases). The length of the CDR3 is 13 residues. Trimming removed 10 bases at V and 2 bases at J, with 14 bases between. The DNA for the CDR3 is TGTGCCACCACCGACAGGTCACAAGAGACCCAGTACTTC. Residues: CATTDRSQETQYF.

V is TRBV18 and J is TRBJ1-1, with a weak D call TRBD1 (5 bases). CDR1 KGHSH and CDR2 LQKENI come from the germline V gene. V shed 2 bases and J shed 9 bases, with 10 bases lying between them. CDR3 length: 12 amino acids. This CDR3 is CASSPTGVKAFF. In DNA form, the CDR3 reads TGTGCCAGCTCACCAACAGGCGTCAAAGCTTTCTTT. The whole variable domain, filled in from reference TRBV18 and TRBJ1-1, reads NAGVMQNPRHLVRRRGQEARLRCSPMKGHSHVYWYRQLPEEGLKFMVYLQKENIIDESGMPKERFSAEFPKEGPSILRIQQVVRGDSAAYFCASSPTGVKAFFGQGTRLTVV.

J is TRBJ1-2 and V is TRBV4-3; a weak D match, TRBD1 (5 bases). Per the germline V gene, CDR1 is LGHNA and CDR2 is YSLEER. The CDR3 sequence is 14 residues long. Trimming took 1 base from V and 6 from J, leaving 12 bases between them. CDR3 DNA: TGCGCCAGCAGCCAAGGTCGGCAGGGCCATGGCTACACCTTC. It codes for CASSQGRQGHGYTF.

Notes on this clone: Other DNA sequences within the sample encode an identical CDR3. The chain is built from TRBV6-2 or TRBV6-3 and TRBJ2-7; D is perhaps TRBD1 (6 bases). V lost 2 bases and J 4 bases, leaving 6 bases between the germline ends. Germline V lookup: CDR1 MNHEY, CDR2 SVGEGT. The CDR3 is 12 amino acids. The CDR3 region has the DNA TGTGCCAGCAGTTACAGGGGGTACGAGCAGTACTTC. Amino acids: CASSYRGYEQYF.

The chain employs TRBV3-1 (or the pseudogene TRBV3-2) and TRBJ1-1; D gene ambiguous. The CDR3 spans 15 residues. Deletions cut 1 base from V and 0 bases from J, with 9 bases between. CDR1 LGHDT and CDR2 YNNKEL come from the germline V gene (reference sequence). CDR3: CASSQGTVVNTEAFF. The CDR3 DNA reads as TGTGCCAGCAGCCAAGGGACGGTGGTGAACACTGAAGCTTTCTTT.

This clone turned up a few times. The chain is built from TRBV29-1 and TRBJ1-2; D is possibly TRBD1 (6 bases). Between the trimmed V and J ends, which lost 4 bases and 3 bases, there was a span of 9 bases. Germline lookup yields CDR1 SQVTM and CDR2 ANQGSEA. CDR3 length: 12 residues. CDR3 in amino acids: CSVVRGDYGYTF. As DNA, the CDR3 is TGCAGCGTTGTCAGGGGTGACTATGGCTACACCTTC.

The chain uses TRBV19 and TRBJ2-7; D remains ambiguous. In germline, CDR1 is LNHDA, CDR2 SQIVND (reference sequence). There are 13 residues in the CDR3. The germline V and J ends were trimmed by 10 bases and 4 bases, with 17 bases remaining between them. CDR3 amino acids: CATAFSSEYEQYF. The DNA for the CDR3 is TGTGCCACCGCCTTTTCGTCTGAGTACGAGCAGTACTTC.

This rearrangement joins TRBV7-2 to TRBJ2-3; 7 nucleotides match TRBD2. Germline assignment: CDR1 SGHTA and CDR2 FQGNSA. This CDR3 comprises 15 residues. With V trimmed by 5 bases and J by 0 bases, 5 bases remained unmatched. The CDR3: CASSQASGSTDTQYF. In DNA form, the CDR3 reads TGTGCCAGCAGCCAGGCTAGCGGTAGCACAGATACGCAGTATTTT.

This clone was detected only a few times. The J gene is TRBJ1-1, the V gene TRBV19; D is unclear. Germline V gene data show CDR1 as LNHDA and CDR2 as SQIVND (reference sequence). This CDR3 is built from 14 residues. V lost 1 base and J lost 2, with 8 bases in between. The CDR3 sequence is CASSIGGVNTEAFF. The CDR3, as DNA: TGTGCCAGTAGTATAGGAGGCGTTAACACTGAAGCTTTCTTT.

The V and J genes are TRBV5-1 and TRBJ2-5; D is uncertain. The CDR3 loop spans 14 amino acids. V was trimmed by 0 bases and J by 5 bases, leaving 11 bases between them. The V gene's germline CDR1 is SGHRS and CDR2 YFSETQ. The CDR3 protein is CASSLVGQAETQYF. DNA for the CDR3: TGCGCCAGCAGCTTGGTAGGGCAGGCCGAGACCCAGTACTTC.